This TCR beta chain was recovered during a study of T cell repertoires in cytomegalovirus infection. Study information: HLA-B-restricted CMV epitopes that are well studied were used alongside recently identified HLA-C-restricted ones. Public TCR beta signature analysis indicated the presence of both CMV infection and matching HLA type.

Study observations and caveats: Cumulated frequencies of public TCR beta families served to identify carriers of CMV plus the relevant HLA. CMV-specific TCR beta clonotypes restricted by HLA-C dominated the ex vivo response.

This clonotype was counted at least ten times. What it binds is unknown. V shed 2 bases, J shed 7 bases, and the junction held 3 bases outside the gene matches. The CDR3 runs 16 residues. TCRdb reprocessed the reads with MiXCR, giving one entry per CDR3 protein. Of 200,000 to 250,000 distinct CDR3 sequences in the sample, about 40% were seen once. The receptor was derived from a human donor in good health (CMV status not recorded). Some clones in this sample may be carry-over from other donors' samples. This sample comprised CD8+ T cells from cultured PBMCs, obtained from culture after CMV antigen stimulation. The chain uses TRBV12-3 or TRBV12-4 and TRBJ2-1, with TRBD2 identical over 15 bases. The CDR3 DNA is TGTGCCAGCAGTTTACAGGGACTAGCGGGGGGTAATGAGCAGTTCTTC. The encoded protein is CASSLQGLAGGNEQFF.